The next 2 T cell receptor beta chains were all read from a single sample in a study of memory CD4+ T cells and cytomegalovirus serostatus. Clones were sequenced by immunoSEQ multiplex PCR, and TCRdb holds only the in-frame ones, with some missing. The sample records more than 35,000 clones, roughly 78% being singletons. The sort gate was single viable CD3+CD4+CD8-CD45RO+ cells for memory CD4+ T cells. The sample taken for sequencing was memory CD4+ T cells from blood. Every receptor here comes from an adult in good health and CMV-seropositive.

The J gene is TRBJ2-7, the V gene TRBV5-1; TRBD1 or TRBD2 may be the D gene (5 bases each). The CDR3 has 15 amino acids. V shed 5 bases and J shed 5 bases, with 20 bases lying between them. Germline V CDR1 and CDR2: SGHRS, YFSETQ. The CDR3 coding sequence is TGCGCCAGCAGATCGGGGCAGGGACCTTTTGACGAGCAGTACTTC. Translated, it gives CASRSGQGPFDEQYF.

The gene calls are TRBV29-1 and TRBJ1-2; D is uncertain. V lost 8 bases and J lost 3, with 7 bases in between. This CDR3 has 10 amino acids. Germline V gives CDR1 SQVTM, CDR2 ANQGSEA. The CDR3 reads CSTEDYGYTF. In DNA, the CDR3 is TGCAGCACTGAGGACTATGGCTACACCTTC.